The present entry profiles one TCR beta chain with its context. Measured with immunoSEQ multiplex PCR; TCRdb has only the in-frame clones, and not every one. This table holds some 120,000 clones, 75% to 95% found once. CDR3 length equals 15 residues. In germline, CDR1 is MNHNY, CDR2 SVGAGI (reference sequence). V lost 4 bases and J lost 4, with 16 bases in between. These data come from a study of control samples from healthy donors and cancer patients. V is TRBV6-6 and J is TRBJ1-1; D is unresolved. The source of this sequence is a young man in good health. The sequencing input was blood. CDR3 region: CASSFPETSSTEAFF. The CDR3 coding sequence is TGTGCCAGCAGTTTTCCCGAGACTTCCAGCACTGAAGCTTTCTTT.